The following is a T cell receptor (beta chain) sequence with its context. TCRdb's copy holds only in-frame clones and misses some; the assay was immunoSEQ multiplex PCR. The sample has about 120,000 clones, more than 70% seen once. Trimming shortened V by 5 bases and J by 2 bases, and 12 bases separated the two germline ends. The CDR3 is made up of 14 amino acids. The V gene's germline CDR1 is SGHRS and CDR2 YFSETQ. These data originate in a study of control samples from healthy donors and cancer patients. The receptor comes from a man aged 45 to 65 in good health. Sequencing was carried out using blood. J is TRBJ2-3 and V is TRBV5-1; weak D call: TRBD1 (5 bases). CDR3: CASRLQVTTDTQYF. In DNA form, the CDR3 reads TGCGCCAGCAGATTACAGGTTACCACAGATACGCAGTATTTT.